This TCR beta chain was sequenced for a study of blood T cell repertoires in COVID-19. Method: immunoSEQ multiplex PCR; TCRdb's copy keeps in-frame clones and lacks some. The table records roughly 200,000 clones, around 83% of them present only once. Germline V gene sequence: CDR1 MNHEY, CDR2 SVGAGI. There are 15 residues in the CDR3. The V end was cut by 0 bases, the J end by 1 base, with 9 bases between. The rearrangement links TRBV6-5 to TRBJ1-2; D perhaps matches TRBD1 (5 bases). The sample comprised peripheral blood. The origin of this receptor is a man aged 35 to 55 with active or convalescent COVID-19. CDR3 loop: CASSYSSGGNYGYTF. In DNA, the CDR3 is TGTGCCAGCAGTTACTCCTCGGGGGGTAACTATGGCTACACCTTC.